The clone carrying this TCR beta chain has ten or more counts. Its antigen is unknown. Germline-derived CDR1 and CDR2 are LGHNA and YSLEER. The CDR3 consists of 14 residues. Trimming took 4 bases from V and 7 from J; bases not matched to a gene: 9. A second PCR, run for 7 to 11 cycles, used a sample-barcoded 5' primer plus a J-beta primer mix. Every cDNA was tagged by a template-switch adaptor with 12 random nucleotides. There were at least 2.5 million CDR3-containing paired-end reads obtained from each sample. TCRdb fed the 5' RACE reads into MiXCR, producing one record per CDR3 protein. The sample carries roughly 650,000 distinct CDR3 sequences, around 32% recorded once. This sample stems from a study of blood T cells in healthy people across ages. Study outcomes and limitations: When one million T cells were used, diversity estimates were thought to be underestimates. Comparison with aged donors showed that long-lived donors had more naive CD4+ cells and higher diversity.

The sequenced sample consisted of blood. The gene calls are TRBV4-3 and TRBJ1-2; 7 bases agree with TRBD1. The TCR was taken from a woman of 80 years or more in good health. CDR3 region: CASSLRSTGSGYTF. As DNA, the CDR3 is TGCGCCAGCAGCCTCCGTTCGACAGGGAGTGGCTACACCTTC.